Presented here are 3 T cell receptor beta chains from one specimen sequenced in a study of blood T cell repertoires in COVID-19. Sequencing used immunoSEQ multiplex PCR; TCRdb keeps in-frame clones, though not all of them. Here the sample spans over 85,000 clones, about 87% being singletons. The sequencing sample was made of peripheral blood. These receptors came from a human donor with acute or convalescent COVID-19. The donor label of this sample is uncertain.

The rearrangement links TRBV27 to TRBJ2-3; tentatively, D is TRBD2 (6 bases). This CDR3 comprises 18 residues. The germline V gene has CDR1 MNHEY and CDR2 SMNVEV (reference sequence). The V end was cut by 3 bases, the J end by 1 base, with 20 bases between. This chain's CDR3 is CASSFEVRGNQGTDTQYF. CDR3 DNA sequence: TGTGCCAGCAGTTTTGAGGTTCGGGGGAACCAGGGCACAGATACGCAGTATTTT.

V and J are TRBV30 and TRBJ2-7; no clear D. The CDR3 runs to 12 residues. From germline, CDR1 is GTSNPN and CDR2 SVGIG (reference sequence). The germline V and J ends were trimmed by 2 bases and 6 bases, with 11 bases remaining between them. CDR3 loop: CAWSPGPAEQYF. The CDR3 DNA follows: TGTGCCTGGAGTCCTGGGCCGGCCGAGCAGTACTTC.

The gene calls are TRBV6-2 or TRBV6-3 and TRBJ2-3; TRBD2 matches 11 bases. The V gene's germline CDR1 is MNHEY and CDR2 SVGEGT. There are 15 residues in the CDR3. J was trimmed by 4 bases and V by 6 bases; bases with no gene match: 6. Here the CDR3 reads CASSKLAGGADTQYF. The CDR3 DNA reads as TGTGCCAGCAGCAAGCTAGCGGGGGGAGCAGATACGCAGTATTTT.